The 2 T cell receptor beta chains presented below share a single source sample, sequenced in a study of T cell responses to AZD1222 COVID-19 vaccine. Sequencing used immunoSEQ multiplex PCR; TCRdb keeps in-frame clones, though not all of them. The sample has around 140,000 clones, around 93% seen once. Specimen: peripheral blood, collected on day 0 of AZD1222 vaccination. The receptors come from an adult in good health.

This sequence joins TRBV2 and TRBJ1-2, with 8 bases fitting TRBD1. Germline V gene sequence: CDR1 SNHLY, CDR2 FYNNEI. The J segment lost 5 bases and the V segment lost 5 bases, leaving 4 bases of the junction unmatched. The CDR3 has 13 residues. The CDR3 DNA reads TGTGCCAGCAGTCCGGACAGGGTTTATGGCTACACCTTC. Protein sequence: CASSPDRVYGYTF. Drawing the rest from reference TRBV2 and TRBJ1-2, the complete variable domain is EPEVTQTPSHQVTQMGQEVILRCVPISNHLYFYWYRQILGQKVEFLVSFYNNEISEKSEIFDDQFSVERPDGSNFTLKIRSTKLEDSAMYFCASSPDRVYGYTFGSGTRLTVV.

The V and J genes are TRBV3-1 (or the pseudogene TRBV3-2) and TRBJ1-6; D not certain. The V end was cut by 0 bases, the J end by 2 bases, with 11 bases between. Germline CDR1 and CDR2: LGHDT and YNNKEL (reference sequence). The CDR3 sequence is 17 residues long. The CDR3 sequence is CASSQEVQSTYNSPLHF. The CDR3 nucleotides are TGTGCCAGCAGCCAAGAAGTACAGTCCACCTATAATTCACCCCTCCACTTT.